This TCR beta chain is drawn from a study of T cells in Graves' hyperthyroidism and ophthalmopathy. Study context: The initial diagnosis was the point when peripheral blood was collected, ahead of any treatment.

Out of more than 8 ml of fresh peripheral blood came the PBMCs. This clonotype came up once. Since no conserved phenylalanine or tryptophan closes the CDR3, a read error is the likely cause. Trimming shortened V by 8 bases and J by 8 bases, and 16 bases separated the two germline ends. Germline loops: CDR1 MNHNS, CDR2 SASEGT. The CDR3 extends over 13 amino acids. There were TCR beta CDR3 regions amplified from RNA transcripts. HTBI primers were the set used in a first-round RT-PCR of the TCR CDR3. One entry per CDR3 protein, called by TCRdb with MiXCR from the multiplex PCR reads. The table has 600,000 to 700,000 distinct CDR3 sequences, approximately 14% seen once.

The chain couples TRBV6-1 to TRBJ2-4; D call uncertain. The clonotype originates from a middle-aged woman with Graves' ophthalmopathy. Sample: blood. CDR3 coding DNA: TGTGCCAGCTCCGGTGGCAGCCCCCACATTCAGTACTCC. It yields the protein CASSGGSPHIQYS.